This TCR beta chain is drawn from a study of CD8+CD57+ T cells in acquired aplastic anemia. General observations from the study: Patients did not significantly differ from controls in CD8+ Simpson's diversity.

The sequenced patients had an expansion of CD8+CD57+ cells seen by flow cytometry. Blood samples were obtained from patients who had received no prior therapy. For CDR3 and TCR beta VDJ profiling, genomic DNA was the template used. One entry per CDR3 protein, called by TCRdb with MiXCR from the reads. The data contain around 430,000 distinct CDR3 sequences, approximately 33% of them singletons. This clonotype was recorded at least ten times. Its antigen is as yet unknown. At one end the junction does not follow the germline gene, possibly because of a read error. Germline V lookup: CDR1 WSHSY, CDR2 SAAADI. CDR3 size: 12 residues.

Sequenced: sorted CD4+, CD8+, or CD8+CD57+ T cells (not recorded which) from PBMCs. This TCR came from a human donor with aplastic anemia. J is TRBJ2-7 and V is TRBV10-2; the D gene is possibly TRBD1 (7 bases). The CDR3 DNA reads as TGTGCCAGCAGTGCACAGGGGAGGGAGCAGTACTTC. This encodes CASSAQGREQYF.